The T cell receptor beta chain under discussion was sequenced for a study of blood T cell repertoires in COVID-19. Study context: The United States, Italy and Spain were the sources of the acute and convalescent COVID-19 samples. In each case, the material was cDNA or gDNA derived from T cells, B-cell-depleted T cells, or PBMCs.

One Seattle source followed patients from active infection through their disease course. This clone came up a few times. The CDR3 length is 14 residues. Trimming left V 5 bases short and J 1 base short, with 10 bases between. In germline, CDR1 is SGHTA, CDR2 FQGNSA. Original data processing: Estimates of nucleated cell counts were drawn from the amplification of reference gene primers. The method was immunoSEQ multiplex PCR; TCRdb's version includes in-frame clones alone and lacks a portion of them. That table furnishes V, J and clone size, whereas the DNA furnished D and trimming. The sample consists of 150,000 or so clones, roughly 84% of them appearing once.

J is TRBJ2-3 and V is TRBV7-2; D not certain. This TCR came from a woman aged 45-65 years with COVID-19, enrolled during active disease. The material sequenced was peripheral blood. CDR3 sequence: CASSHPPGTDTQYF. The DNA of the CDR3 is TGTGCCAGCAGCCACCCCCCGGGCACAGATACGCAGTATTTT.